A single sample gave rise to the 20 T cell receptor beta chains below, sequenced in a study of read filtering for tumor transcriptome and immune sequencing. This library used roughly 370 ng RNA and molecular barcoded adaptors spanning alpha/delta and beta/gamma chains. TCRdb reanalysed the reads using MiXCR and keeps one entry per CDR3 protein. The repertoire includes over 50,000 distinct CDR3 sequences, around 19% of them detected once, and roughly a tenth sits in the top ten. Sequenced sample: a population of CD138-negative cells sorted from bone marrow. The receptors derive from a donor at least 40 years old with multiple myeloma.

This rearrangement joins TRBV7-9 to TRBJ2-1; weak D call: TRBD2 (5 bases). Germline-derived CDR1 and CDR2 are SEHNR and FQNEAQ (reference sequence). This CDR3 is 19 amino acids long. V was cut by 4 bases and J by 3 bases, with 25 bases left in between. CDR3 sequence reads: CASSSPTLGGSGDYNEQFF. CDR3 sequence (DNA): TGTGCCAGCAGCTCGCCAACTTTAGGAGGTAGTGGGGACTACAATGAGCAGTTCTTC.

This chain links TRBV5-1 with TRBJ1-1; 9 nucleotides line up with TRBD1. Trimming took 1 base from V and 3 from J; bases not matched to a gene: 7. The germline CDR1 and CDR2 sequences are SGHRS and YFSETQ. The CDR3 is 16 amino acids. This chain's CDR3 is CASSLSPGTGHTEAFF. In DNA, the CDR3 is TGCGCCAGCAGCTTGTCCCCCGGGACAGGGCACACTGAAGCTTTCTTT. The full variable domain, in which reference TRBV5-1 and TRBJ1-1 provide the parts outside the CDR3, is KAGVTQTPRYLIKTRGQQVTLSCSPISGHRSVSWYQQTPGQGLQFLFEYFSETQRNKGNFPGRFSGRQFSNSRSEMNVSTLELGDSALYLCASSLSPGTGHTEAFFGQGTRLTVV.

The sample holds many counts of this clonotype. This sequence joins TRBV19 and TRBJ2-1; TRBD1 aligns across 7 bases. The junction had 4 bases not matched to a gene; V was cut back by 0 bases and J by 5 bases. Germline V lookup: CDR1 LNHDA, CDR2 SQIVND (reference sequence). The CDR3 length is 15 residues. CDR3 sequence (DNA): TGTGCCAGTAGTATAGATTGGGACAGAGACAATGAGCAGTTCTTC. Its protein product is CASSIDWDRDNEQFF.

This clonotype was observed many times. V gene TRBV28 combines with J gene TRBJ1-1; D not certain. V lost 8 bases to trimming and J lost 0 bases, with 4 bases between them. CDR3 size: 11 residues. Per germline, CDR1 MDHEN and CDR2 SYDVKM. CDR3 in DNA: TGTGCCAGCCGGTTGAACACTGAAGCTTTCTTT. As protein: CASRLNTEAFF. The full variable domain, its missing parts supplied by reference TRBV28 and TRBJ1-1, is DVKVTQSSRYLVKRTGEKVFLECVQDMDHENMFWYRQDPGLGLRLIYFSYDVKMKEKGDIPEGYSVSREKKERFSLILESASTNQTSMYLCASRLNTEAFFGQGTRLTVV.

The sample holds many counts of this clonotype. V usage is TRBV5-1 and J usage is TRBJ2-1; D unclear. Germline V gene sequence: CDR1 SGHRS, CDR2 YFSETQ. The CDR3 is made up of 14 amino acids. Trimming cost V 1 base and J 6 bases, with 11 bases left between them. The CDR3 DNA reads as TGCGCCAGCAGCTTGTCTGGGATAGGCAATGAGCAGTTCTTC. It codes for CASSLSGIGNEQFF.

This clonotype came up many times. The V gene is TRBV12-3 or TRBV12-4, the J gene TRBJ2-1, with 7 bases matching TRBD2. V trimming: 3 bases; J trimming: 14 bases; junction bases outside the gene matches: 7. The CDR3 runs to 12 residues. The chain's CDR3 is CASSFPRGVEFF. The CDR3 region has the DNA TGTGCCAGCAGTTTTCCCCGGGGGGTGGAGTTCTTC.

This clonotype was seen repeatedly, ten times or more. The chain carries TRBV29-1 and TRBJ1-2; 7 bases map to TRBD1. The CDR3 consists of 15 residues. Germline values: CDR1 SQVTM, CDR2 ANQGSEA. The junction had 13 bases not matched to a gene; V was cut back by 5 bases and J by 4 bases. CDR3 protein: CSVRGQDVLSYGYTF. The CDR3, as DNA: TGCAGCGTTCGCGGACAGGACGTCCTCTCCTATGGCTACACCTTC.

The chain has TRBV5-1 and TRBJ2-1; D unresolved. Germline CDR1 reads SGHRS; CDR2 reads YFSETQ. The CDR3 sequence is 11 residues long. V was cut by 3 bases and J by 10 bases, with 8 bases left in between. CDR3 bases: TGCGCCAGCAGCTCCCGGACCGAGCAGTTCTTC. It codes for CASSSRTEQFF.

This clonotype came up many times. The chain is built from TRBV28 and TRBJ1-5; the D gene is possibly TRBD1 (5 bases). CDR3 length: 14 amino acids. V was shortened by 5 bases and J by 5 bases, with 13 bases between the two germline ends. Germline CDR1 and CDR2: MDHEN and SYDVKM. The CDR3 region has the DNA TGTGCCAGCAGTCTCAGCAGGGACGATCAGCCCCAGCATTTT. It codes for CASSLSRDDQPQHF.

Concerning this clonotype itself: A read error may explain this, as a much larger clone is one base away. The genes are TRBV28 and TRBJ1-5; 7 bases fit TRBD1. Germline V lookup: CDR1 MDHEN, CDR2 SYDVKM. The junction had 4 bases not matched to a gene; V was cut back by 7 bases and J by 1 base. The CDR3 has 14 residues. This CDR3 reads CASNTRGSNQPQHF. The CDR3 region has the DNA TGTGCCAGCAATACCAGGGGGAGCAATCAGCCCCAGCATTTT.

As to this clonotype: The junction and the germline gene differ at one end; a read error may be behind it. CDR3 sequence: CASSFGGGRVGDTQNF. The DNA of the CDR3 is TGTGCCAGCAGTTTTGGCGGGGGAAGGGTCGGAGATACGCAGAATTTT. The chain links TRBV28 to TRBJ1-4, with TRBD1 as a possible D gene (5 bases). The CDR3 covers 16 residues. Germline V gene sequence: CDR1 MDHEN, CDR2 SYDVKM.

This clonotype was counted at least ten times. The J gene is TRBJ2-1, the V gene TRBV20-1, with 9 positions matching TRBD2. The CDR3 totals 16 residues. V was clipped by 0 bases and J by 4 bases; unmatched bases: 7. Germline V gene lookup returns CDR1 DFQATT and CDR2 SNEGSKA (reference sequence). The CDR3 sequence is CSARDPAGGSYNEQFF. The CDR3, as DNA: TGCAGTGCTAGAGATCCAGCGGGAGGCTCTTACAATGAGCAGTTCTTC.

CDR3 loop: CASSPGQGASGKVVNEQFF. DNA of the CDR3: TGTGCCAGCAGCCCTGGGCAGGGGGCTAGCGGGAAAGTGGTCAATGAGCAGTTCTTC. J is TRBJ2-1 and V is TRBV28, with D perhaps TRBD2 (9 bases). The CDR3 runs 19 residues. Trimming pared 6 bases from V and 6 bases from J, leaving 30 bases between. Per the germline V gene, CDR1 is MDHEN and CDR2 is SYDVKM.

A note on this clonotype: A read error may explain this, as a much larger clone is one base away. The gene calls are TRBV7-9 and TRBJ2-3; TRBD2 matches at 14 bases. Germline V gene data show CDR1 as SEHNR and CDR2 as FQNEAQ (reference sequence). The CDR3 is made up of 17 amino acids. The CDR3: CAGSFGTSGGSTDTQYF. CDR3 sequence (DNA): TGTGCCGGCAGCTTTGGGACTAGCGGGGGTTCCACAGATACGCAGTATTTT.

As for this clonotype: A much bigger clone sits one base away, suggesting this may be a read error. The chain is built from TRBV20-1 and TRBJ2-7; TRBD2 matches 16 bases. V was pared by 4 bases and J by 7 bases, with 10 bases of the junction left unmatched. The germline gives CDR1 DFQATT, CDR2 SNEGSKA (reference sequence). This CDR3 is built from 16 residues. In nucleotides, the CDR3 is TGCAGTGCTACGCCGGGACTAGCGGGAGGGGATAGGGAGCAGTACTTC. Its protein is CSATPGLAGGDREQYF.

Concerning this clonotype itself: Without the conserved terminal phenylalanine or tryptophan, this CDR3 likely stems from a read error. The rearrangement uses TRBV5-1 and TRBJ2-1, with TRBD2 identical over 10 bases. This CDR3 spans 16 amino acids. V was pared by 6 bases and J by 5 bases, with 11 bases of the junction left unmatched. Germline V gene sequence: CDR1 SGHRS, CDR2 YFSETQ. The CDR3 DNA reads TGCGCCAGCACCCCTCAGACTAGCGGGCATAACAATGAGCAGTTCTAC. This translates into CASTPQTSGHNNEQFY.

This clonotype came up many times. V and J are TRBV15 and TRBJ2-5; the D gene is possibly TRBD1 (6 bases). Per the germline V gene, CDR1 is LNHNV and CDR2 is YYDKDF (reference sequence). V dropped 4 bases and J dropped 3 bases, with 6 bases sitting between them. The CDR3 is made up of 12 amino acids. CDR3 amino acids: CATSTGEETQYF. In DNA form, the CDR3 reads TGTGCCACCAGCACAGGGGAAGAGACCCAGTACTTC. The full variable domain, its missing parts supplied by reference TRBV15 and TRBJ2-5, is DAMVIQNPRYQVTQFGKPVTLSCSQTLNHNVMYWYQQKSSQAPKLLFHYYDKDFNNEADTPDNFQSRRPNTSFCFLDIRSPGLGDTAMYLCATSTGEETQYFGPGTRLLVL.

This clonotype was seen more than once but under ten times. A single base separates this from a much larger clone, so it may be a read error. The final CDR3 position lacks the conserved phenylalanine or tryptophan, pointing to a likely read error. The chain combines TRBV11-2 with TRBJ2-5; TRBD2 matches at 8 bases. The CDR3 runs to 14 residues. J gave up 5 bases and V 4 bases, and 6 bases lay outside the gene matches. CDR1 is SGHAT, CDR2 FQNNGV, per germline. CDR3 sequence reads: CASSSGLAGETQYL. The DNA of the CDR3 is TGTGCCAGCAGCTCCGGACTAGCCGGCGAGACCCAGTACCTC.

This clonotype showed up many times. The rearrangement links TRBV18 to TRBJ2-3; D remains unclear. Germline V gene data show CDR1 as KGHSH and CDR2 as LQKENI. The CDR3 has 13 residues. V lost 3 bases and J 6 bases, leaving 10 bases between the germline ends. CDR3 sequence: CASSPSYSDTQYF. The CDR3 DNA is TGTGCCAGCTCACCGTCTTATTCGGATACGCAGTATTTT. Drawing the rest from reference TRBV18 and TRBJ2-3, the complete variable domain is NAGVMQNPRHLVRRRGQEARLRCSPMKGHSHVYWYRQLPEEGLKFMVYLQKENIIDESGMPKERFSAEFPKEGPSILRIQQVVRGDSAAYFCASSPSYSDTQYFGPGTRLTVL.

This clonotype was counted at least ten times. V gene TRBV3-1 combines with J gene TRBJ2-3; 9 bases match TRBD2. This CDR3 is built from 15 residues. V shed 4 bases, J shed 2 bases, and the junction held 4 bases outside the gene matches. Germline CDR1 and CDR2: LGHDT and YNNKEL (reference sequence). The CDR3 is CASSRGTSHTDTQYF. CDR3 in DNA: TGTGCCAGCAGCCGAGGGACTAGCCACACAGATACGCAGTATTTT.